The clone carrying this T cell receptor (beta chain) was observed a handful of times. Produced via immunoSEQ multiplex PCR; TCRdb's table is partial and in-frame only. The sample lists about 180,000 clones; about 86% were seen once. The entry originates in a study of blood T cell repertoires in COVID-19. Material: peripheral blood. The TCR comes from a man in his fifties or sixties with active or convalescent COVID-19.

CDR3 loop: CASRLAGGLGYYEQYF. The CDR3 DNA is TGTGCCAGCAGGCTGGCTGGGGGCTTAGGGTACTACGAGCAGTACTTC. The gene calls are TRBV27 and TRBJ2-7; D possibly corresponds to TRBD1 (6 bases). This CDR3 is built from 16 residues. Trimming took 6 bases from V and 3 from J, leaving 21 bases between them. Germline CDR1 MNHEY, CDR2 SMNVEV (reference sequence).